A single sample gave rise to the 2 T cell receptor beta chains below, sequenced in a study of OX40 agonist ivuxolimab in advanced cancers. Data came from immunoSEQ multiplex PCR; TCRdb stores just in-frame clones and leaves some out. The sample contains fewer than 70,000 clones, under 90% of which appear only once. Material: CD4+ or CD8+ T cells sorted from blood, obtained in a trial of the OX40 agonist ivuxolimab. All receptors derive from an adult with an advanced solid tumor such as melanoma, head and neck, liver or kidney cancer.

The CDR3 loop is CASRLFKVGDTQYF. Here the CDR3 DNA reads TGTGCCAGCAGACTCTTTAAGGTGGGAGATACGCAGTATTTT. The chain has TRBV28 and TRBJ2-3; D not certain. The V end lost 6 bases, the J end lost 5 bases, and 15 bases lay between the germline ends. There are 14 residues in the CDR3. Germline CDR1 and CDR2: MDHEN and SYDVKM.

The V and J genes are TRBV6-4 and TRBJ1-1, with a possible D match to TRBD1 (5 bases). V dropped 4 bases and J dropped 1 base, with 10 bases sitting between them. Germline V CDR1 and CDR2: MRHNA, SNTAGT. This CDR3 region has 14 residues. CDR3 nucleotide sequence: TGTGCCAGCAGTGTTGACGGGGGGAACACTGAAGCTTTCTTT. Translated: CASSVDGGNTEAFF.